One and the same sample provided the 24 T cell receptor beta chains below, sequenced in a study of shared clonotypes between healthy human individuals. The assay was immunoSEQ multiplex PCR, and TCRdb's table has in-frame clones only and misses some. The sample has around 2,000,000 clones, 85% to 95% seen once. CD45RO-negative CD8 cells positively selected for CCR7 made up the naive population, which excluded terminally differentiated effector memory CD45RA+ cells. Sequenced: naive CD8+ T cells sorted from blood. The receptors were gathered from a man between 18 and 35 years old in good health.

This clone appeared a few times. Other nucleotide sequences in the sample specify the same CDR3. The chain is built from TRBV5-1 and TRBJ2-5; a possible D gene is TRBD1 (6 bases). This CDR3 is built from 14 residues. Germline V CDR1 and CDR2: SGHRS, YFSETQ. The V gene lost 4 bases and the J gene lost 4 bases, with 14 bases spanning the gap. The CDR3 DNA reads as TGCGCCAGCAGCCCTCCGGGACAATCAGAGACCCAGTACTTC. This codes for CASSPPGQSETQYF.

The chain carries TRBV4-3 and TRBJ1-1; D remains unclear. With 4 bases removed from V and 3 bases from J, the gap between germline ends came to 9 bases. The germline V gene has CDR1 LGHNA and CDR2 YSLEER. The CDR3 consists of 13 residues. CDR3 region: CASSLTRDTEAFF. CDR3 sequence (DNA): TGCGCCAGCAGCCTGACCCGGGACACTGAAGCTTTCTTT.

The chain's CDR3 is CASSHGTEREKLFF. CDR3 nucleotides: TGTGCCAGCAGCCACGGGACCGAGCGTGAAAAACTGTTTTTT. The chain has TRBV5-4 and TRBJ1-4; possibly TRBD1 for D (5 bases). Trimming left V 4 bases short and J 7 bases short, with 14 bases between. The CDR3 has 14 amino acids. In germline, CDR1 is SGHNT, CDR2 YYREEE (reference sequence).

The genes are TRBV5-1 and TRBJ2-5; D is undetermined. This CDR3 comprises 12 residues. Germline-derived CDR1 and CDR2 are SGHRS and YFSETQ. Trimming left V 1 base short and J 5 bases short, with 6 bases between. CDR3 DNA: TGCGCCAGCAGCTTGTTATCCGAGACCCAGTACTTC. Its protein product is CASSLLSETQYF.

V usage is TRBV27 and J usage is TRBJ1-1; TRBD1 agrees at 10 bases. Germline V gene lookup returns CDR1 MNHEY and CDR2 SMNVEV (reference sequence). After removal of 6 bases from V and 2 bases from J, the junction contained 15 bases not matched to a gene. The CDR3 runs 18 residues. CDR3 nucleotides: TGTGCCAGCAGCCGCGGTGCGACAGGGGGCCGGGGTAACACTGAAGCTTTCTTT. This codes for CASSRGATGGRGNTEAFF.

This chain joins TRBV28 and TRBJ2-1; TRBD1 aligns across 7 bases. The CDR3 loop spans 18 amino acids. V dropped 3 bases and J dropped 8; count of bases not matched to a gene: 19. Per germline, CDR1 MDHEN and CDR2 SYDVKM. The CDR3 spells CASSFGLGRGGARYEQFF. As DNA, the CDR3 is TGTGCCAGCAGTTTCGGTTTGGGAAGAGGGGGCGCCCGATATGAGCAGTTCTTC.

This clone appeared a single time. The V gene is TRBV18, the J gene TRBJ2-1; 7 nucleotides match TRBD1. The CDR3 consists of 14 residues. Germline V gene data show CDR1 as KGHSH and CDR2 as LQKENI. The V and J ends lost 8 bases and 8 bases, in that order; junction bases with no gene match: 12. DNA of the CDR3: TGTGCCAGCGACGCCGGGACAGACTGGGATGAGCAGTTCTTC. The encoded protein is CASDAGTDWDEQFF.

The chain couples TRBV5-4 to TRBJ2-2; no clear D. V gave up 4 bases and J gave up 0 bases, with 7 bases separating them. This CDR3 is built from 14 residues. Germline V gene lookup returns CDR1 SGHNT and CDR2 YYREEE (reference sequence). CDR3 amino acids: CASSAETNTGELFF. The CDR3 region has the DNA TGTGCCAGCAGCGCGGAGACGAACACCGGGGAGCTGTTTTTT.

A remark on this clone: Different DNA sequences within this sample yield the same CDR3. This rearrangement joins TRBV30 to TRBJ2-7; D is perhaps TRBD2 (5 bases). Germline V gene data show CDR1 as GTSNPN and CDR2 as SVGIG (reference sequence). The CDR3 consists of 13 residues. V lost 0 bases and J 0 bases, leaving 6 bases between the germline ends. Here the CDR3 DNA reads TGTGCCTGGAGTGTAGAGGGCTCCTACGAGCAGTACTTC. Translated, it gives CAWSVEGSYEQYF.

The chain links TRBV7-2 to TRBJ1-5; possible D gene TRBD1, 6 bases. This CDR3 spans 17 amino acids. The V end was cut by 3 bases, the J end by 0 bases, with 15 bases between. Germline V gene data show CDR1 as SGHTA and CDR2 as FQGNSA. CDR3 sequence: CASSLLGGTYSNQPQHF. CDR3 in DNA: TGTGCCAGCAGCTTGCTCGGGGGCACCTATAGCAATCAGCCCCAGCATTTT.

Here the CDR3 DNA reads TGCGCCAGCAGCTTGGCCCGCGGGAGCAATCCCTCAGATACGCAGTATTTT. This gives the protein CASSLARGSNPSDTQYF. V usage is TRBV5-1 and J usage is TRBJ2-3; 7 positions agree with TRBD2. The CDR3 is 17 residues long. The germline CDR1 and CDR2 sequences are SGHRS and YFSETQ. J was trimmed by 4 bases and V by 0 bases; bases with no gene match: 11. The entire variable domain, with the rest obtained from reference TRBV5-1 and TRBJ2-3, is as follows: KAGVTQTPRYLIKTRGQQVTLSCSPISGHRSVSWYQQTPGQGLQFLFEYFSETQRNKGNFPGRFSGRQFSNSRSEMNVSTLELGDSALYLCASSLARGSNPSDTQYFGPGTRLTVL.

V usage is TRBV28 and J usage is TRBJ1-3, with TRBD1 identical over 7 bases. Germline CDR1 and CDR2: MDHEN and SYDVKM. The CDR3 contains 14 residues. V shed 6 bases, J shed 4 bases, and the junction held 6 bases outside the gene matches. The DNA of the CDR3 is TGTGCCAGCAGCGAACAGGGGTCCGGAAACACCATATATTTT. Translation: CASSEQGSGNTIYF.

The chain couples TRBV11-2 to TRBJ1-6; tentatively, D is TRBD1 (5 bases). The CDR3 has 16 amino acids. The V and J ends lost 1 base and 8 bases respectively, with 15 bases between them. Germline V gives CDR1 SGHAT, CDR2 FQNNGV. The CDR3 loop reads CASSLGPGTGDSPLHF. CDR3 nucleotide sequence: TGTGCCAGCAGCTTAGGTCCGGGAACGGGGGATTCACCCCTCCACTTT.

The chain recombines TRBV4-1 with TRBJ2-1, with D perhaps assigned TRBD1 or TRBD2 (6 bases each). The CDR3 loop spans 18 amino acids. Per germline, CDR1 MGHRA and CDR2 YSYEKL. V lost 1 base to trimming and J lost 4 bases, with 20 bases between them. CDR3 residues: CASSQALNAGGLYNEQFF. The CDR3 DNA sequence: TGCGCCAGCAGCCAAGCCCTAAACGCCGGGGGCCTGTACAATGAGCAGTTCTTC.

The chain combines TRBV29-1 with TRBJ2-5; 12 positions match TRBD2. The J call may be mistaken, given a closer DNA end match to TRBJ2-7. Germline CDR1 reads SQVTM; CDR2 reads ANQGSEA. CDR3 length: 16 residues. The CDR3 nucleotides read TGCAGCGTTGAAAGGTGGACTAGCGGGACCTCCTACGAGCAGTACTTC. Translated, it gives CSVERWTSGTSYEQYF.

The rearrangement links TRBV6-1 to TRBJ2-1; 9 nucleotides agree with TRBD2. CDR3 length: 15 amino acids. V shed 6 bases, J shed 8 bases, and the junction held 11 bases outside the gene matches. Germline V gene sequence: CDR1 MNHNS, CDR2 SASEGT. CDR3 sequence (DNA): TGTGCCAGCAGGAATAGCGGGAGTCCTTTAGATGAGCAGTTCTTC. The encoded protein is CASRNSGSPLDEQFF.

The rearrangement links TRBV28 to TRBJ2-7; no definite D call. Trimming pared 3 bases from V and 5 bases from J, leaving 11 bases between. CDR1 MDHEN and CDR2 SYDVKM come from the germline V gene. The CDR3 is 13 amino acids. The CDR3 is CASSFSGGDEQYF. The CDR3 DNA follows: TGTGCCAGCAGTTTCTCCGGTGGGGACGAGCAGTACTTC.

This clone was found a few times. The V and J genes are TRBV30 and TRBJ2-7; TRBD1 matches at 9 bases. V shed 1 base and J 2 bases; nucleotides not matched to a gene: 9. The CDR3 is 16 residues long. CDR1 GTSNPN and CDR2 SVGIG come from the germline V gene (reference sequence). For the CDR3, the DNA is TGTGCCTGGAGTGCCACCCGGGACAGGGATCCCTACGAGCAGTACTTC. It yields the protein CAWSATRDRDPYEQYF.

This clone was detected only once. The V and J genes are TRBV4-1 and TRBJ2-7, with 7 nucleotides matching TRBD1. This CDR3 contains 15 residues. V shed 3 bases, J shed 2 bases, and the junction held 7 bases outside the gene matches. CDR1 and CDR2 (germline): MGHRA, YSYEKL. CDR3: CASSQRGTAAYEQYF. The CDR3 DNA is TGCGCCAGCAGCCAGAGGGGGACAGCCGCCTACGAGCAGTACTTC.

This clone was detected once. The chain employs TRBV6-5 and TRBJ1-5; TRBD1 is a possible D gene (5 bases). Germline V CDR1 and CDR2: MNHEY, SVGAGI. V was pared by 6 bases and J by 4 bases, with 13 bases between. CDR3 length equals 14 residues. Here the CDR3 DNA reads TGTGCCAGCAGCCTTTTTCCAGGGAATCAGCCCCAGCATTTT. Translated, it gives CASSLFPGNQPQHF.

J is TRBJ1-2 and V is TRBV6-5, with 9 positions matching TRBD1. Per the germline V gene, CDR1 is MNHEY and CDR2 is SVGAGI. V gave up 7 bases and J gave up 6 bases; unmatched junction bases: 6. This CDR3 is built from 13 residues. The CDR3 region is CASKEQGADGYTF. CDR3 nucleotide sequence: TGTGCCAGCAAGGAACAGGGGGCGGATGGCTACACCTTC.

This rearrangement joins TRBV7-8 to TRBJ2-2; TRBD2 aligns across 10 bases. V lost 4 bases, J lost 6 bases, and 8 bases stayed unmatched. Germline assignment: CDR1 SGHVS and CDR2 FQNEAQ. This CDR3 is 16 amino acids long. CDR3 residues: CASSYRLAGVPGELFF. As DNA, the CDR3 is TGTGCCAGCAGCTACCGGCTAGCGGGAGTTCCCGGGGAGCTGTTTTTT.

This CDR3 reads CSRVAGGKRNEQYF. The CDR3 region has the DNA TGTTCAAGGGTAGCGGGAGGAAAAAGGAACGAGCAGTACTTC. The chain links TRBV12-5 to TRBJ2-7; 10 positions agree with TRBD2. The CDR3 has 14 amino acids. From germline, CDR1 is LGHNT and CDR2 FRNRAP.

Notes on this clone: Other nucleotide sequences in the sample specify the same CDR3. The rearrangement joins TRBV7-9 to TRBJ2-7; tentatively, D is TRBD1 (6 bases). The CDR3 contains 14 residues. V shed 1 base and J shed 0 bases, with 7 bases lying between them. Germline CDR1 is SEHNR and CDR2 is FQNEAQ (reference sequence). CDR3 sequence: CASSLEGDSYEQYF. CDR3 sequence (DNA): TGTGCCAGCAGCTTAGAGGGGGACTCCTACGAGCAGTACTTC.